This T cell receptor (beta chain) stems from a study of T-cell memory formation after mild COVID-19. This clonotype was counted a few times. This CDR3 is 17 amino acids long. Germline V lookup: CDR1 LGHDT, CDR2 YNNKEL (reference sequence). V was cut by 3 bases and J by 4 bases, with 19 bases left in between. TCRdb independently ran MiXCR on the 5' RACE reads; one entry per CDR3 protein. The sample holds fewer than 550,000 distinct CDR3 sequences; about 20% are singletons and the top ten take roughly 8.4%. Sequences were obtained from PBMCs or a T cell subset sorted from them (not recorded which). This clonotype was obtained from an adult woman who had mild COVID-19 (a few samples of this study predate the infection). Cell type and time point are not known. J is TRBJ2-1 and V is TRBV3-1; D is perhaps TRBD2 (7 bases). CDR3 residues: CASSHLAGGGAYNEQFF. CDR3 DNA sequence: TGTGCCAGCAGCCATCTTGCTGGCGGGGGCGCTTACAATGAGCAGTTCTTC.